The rows below give T cell receptor beta chains drawn from one sample of a study of T cell clonotyping in hematopoietic cell transplantation. Data came from immunoSEQ multiplex PCR; TCRdb stores just in-frame clones and leaves some out. The sample records about 5,400 clones, around 84% being singletons. The source material was peripheral blood mononuclear cells, sampled before stem cell transplant. Receptor source: a man aged 55 to 70 with acute myeloid leukemia. Some clones in this sample may be carry-over from other donors' samples. Both conserved end residues are part of each CDR3. The order of the fields is V gene, clone size, J gene, CDR3 length, D gene, CDR3 DNA, CDR3 protein. A D gene is named only where the DNA matches it firmly. Clone size appears in some rows only: once, few, many, or a class for an expanded clone.

>TRBV7-2|few|TRBJ1-4|15|NA
TGTGCCAGCAGCACAGGCGGGGAACCCAGAGGAAAACTGTTTTTT
CASSTGGEPRGKLFF
>TRBV11-2|NA|TRBJ2-3|16|TRBD2
TGTGCCAGCAGCTCCGTAGCGGGGCAAAGCACAGATACGCAGTATTTT
CASSSVAGQSTDTQYF
>TRBV28|NA|TRBJ2-3|15|NA
TGTGCCAGCAGTTTCCAGGGGTTTGGCACAGATACGCAGTATTTT
CASSFQGFGTDTQYF
>TRBV27|NA|TRBJ2-6|15|NA
TGTGCCAGCACCTCTTTGGGGGACGGGGCCAACGTCCTGACTTTC
CASTSLGDGANVLTF
>TRBV27|few|TRBJ1-2|15|NA
TGTGCCAGCAGCCCCAACGAGGCTTTTCACTATGGCTACACCTTC
CASSPNEAFHYGYTF
>TRBV11-3|NA|TRBJ1-3|12|NA
TGTGCCAGCAGCTTAGATCGGAACACCATATATTTT
CASSLDRNTIYF
>TRBV19|once|TRBJ1-1|15|TRBD1
TGTGCCAGTAGTATACAGGGGGCGATCGCGGCTGAAGCTTTCTTT
CASSIQGAIAAEAFF
>TRBV7-6|few|TRBJ2-7|13|NA
TGTGCCAGCAGCAACGGAGGCGCCGGGGAGCAGTACTTC
CASSNGGAGEQYF
>TRBV5-1|once|TRBJ2-3|17|TRBD1
TGCGCCAGCAGCTCTCGGACAGGGGCTACGAACACAGATACGCAGTATTTT
CASSSRTGATNTDTQYF
>TRBV9|NA|TRBJ1-6|15|TRBD1
TGTGCCAGCAGCACCCCGGGACAGGGAAGTTCACCCCTCCACTTT
CASSTPGQGSSPLHF